This T cell receptor (beta chain) stems from a study of blood T cell repertoires in COVID-19. Study details: Material from acute and convalescent COVID-19 was sourced from the United States, Italy and Spain. From T cells, B-cell-depleted T cells, or PBMCs came the material, which was cDNA or gDNA.

The V end lost 2 bases, the J end lost 0 bases, and 5 bases lay between the germline ends. CDR1 and CDR2 from the germline V gene are SNHLY and FYNNEI. CDR3 length: 14 residues. Original data processing: Amplification of reference gene primers was used by the study to estimate nucleated cell counts. TCRdb keeps only in-frame clones here, not all; method: immunoSEQ multiplex PCR. The D gene and trimming were derived from the DNA, and the V and J assignments and clone size from that table. Here the sample spans 140,000 to 150,000 clones, approximately 87% being singletons. The chain carries TRBV2 and TRBJ1-3; D is unresolved. The sample comprised peripheral blood. This sequence originates from a man at least 80 years old with acute or convalescent COVID-19. The CDR3, as DNA: TGTGCCAGCAGTGAACAGCGCTCTGGAAACACCATATATTTT. Its protein product is CASSEQRSGNTIYF.